Shown below are 9 T cell receptor beta chains from a single sample sequenced in a study of beta chain features in type 1 diabetes. Study-wide results and caveats: All four CD4+ subsets from Type 1 diabetes patients carried moderately but significantly shorter TCRB CDR3s.

Reverse transcribing all isolated RNA meant expressed TCRB transcripts were sequenced. Using immunoSEQ multiplex PCR, the repertoire was profiled, and TCRdb retains in-frame clones only, with some absent. The data hold 130,000 or so clones, with approximately 9% observed a single time. Their target antigens are unknown. The specimen was central memory CD4+ T cells from blood. The source is a man aged 25-45 years with type 1 diabetes.

V gene TRBV10-3 combines with J gene TRBJ1-6; D is possibly TRBD1 (6 bases). Trimming stripped 5 bases from V and 9 bases from J, with 14 bases between. CDR1 is ENHRY and CDR2 is SYGVKD in the germline V gene. The CDR3 sequence is 14 residues long. The CDR3 reads CAISREGGSSPLHF. The CDR3 DNA reads as TGTGCCATCAGTCGGGAGGGGGGGAGTTCACCCCTCCACTTT.

This clone has only a few counts. J is TRBJ2-7 and V is TRBV14, with a possible D match to TRBD1 (6 bases). The CDR3 contains 13 residues. Trimming pared 4 bases from V and 3 bases from J, leaving 10 bases between. Germline lookup yields CDR1 SGHDN and CDR2 FVKESK. The CDR3 loop is CASSRVQGYEQYF. As DNA, the CDR3 is TGTGCCAGCAGCCGGGTACAGGGCTACGAGCAGTACTTC.

The chain uses TRBV14 and TRBJ1-5, with D possibly being TRBD1 (5 bases). The CDR3 length is 13 residues. V was cut by 1 base and J by 6 bases, with 7 bases left in between. CDR1 is SGHDN, CDR2 FVKESK, per germline. The CDR3 loop reads CASSQGQGQPQHF. The DNA of the CDR3 is TGTGCCAGCAGCCAAGGGCAGGGTCAGCCCCAGCATTTT.

This clone occurred a few times. V usage is TRBV11-1 and J usage is TRBJ2-7; 13 bases line up with TRBD2. V shed 7 bases and J 3 bases; nucleotides not matched to a gene: 6. From germline, CDR1 is SGHAT and CDR2 FQDESV (reference sequence). The CDR3 has 15 residues. The CDR3 reads CASTLRTSGGYEQYF. The DNA of the CDR3 is TGTGCCAGCACCCTCCGGACTAGCGGGGGCTACGAGCAGTACTTC.

This clone was observed a handful of times. V and J are TRBV4-3 and TRBJ2-3; D possibly corresponds to TRBD1 (7 bases). The V end lost 3 bases, the J end lost 0 bases, and 10 bases lay between the germline ends. Germline loops: CDR1 LGHNA, CDR2 YSLEER. The CDR3 is 15 residues long. The CDR3 nucleotides read TGCGCCAGCAGCCAGCAGGGGGGTAGCACAGATACGCAGTATTTT. It yields the protein CASSQQGGSTDTQYF.

Worth noting for this clone: The same CDR3 also results from other DNA sequences found in this sample. The gene calls are TRBV18 and TRBJ1-3, with D hard to call. V was pared by 1 base and J by 0 bases, with 7 bases between. The CDR3 has 15 amino acids. The germline gives CDR1 KGHSH, CDR2 LQKENI. CDR3 sequence reads: CASSPRWSSGNTIYF. The DNA of the CDR3 is TGTGCCAGCTCACCACGGTGGAGCTCTGGAAACACCATATATTTT.

This clone turned up a few times. The genes are TRBV7-8 and TRBJ2-3; D possibly corresponds to TRBD1 (6 bases). Germline CDR1 SGHVS, CDR2 FQNEAQ. Trimming pared 6 bases from V and 6 bases from J, leaving 10 bases between. The length of the CDR3 is 12 residues. CDR3 DNA: TGTGCCAGCAGATCGCAGGGGGATACGCAGTATTTT. The encoded protein is CASRSQGDTQYF.

The CDR3 sequence is CASTSTGGSYNEQFF. CDR3 nucleotides: TGTGCCAGCACCTCTACCGGGGGATCCTACAATGAGCAGTTCTTC. The J gene is TRBJ2-1, the V gene TRBV9, with D possibly being TRBD2 (6 bases). V was shortened by 6 bases and J by 1 base, with 14 bases between the two germline ends. CDR1 and CDR2 (germline): SGDLS, YYNGEE. The CDR3 is 15 residues long.

The chain carries TRBV2 and TRBJ1-6; D remains ambiguous. Trimming pared 2 bases from V and 10 bases from J, leaving 9 bases between. This CDR3 contains 13 residues. From germline, CDR1 is SNHLY and CDR2 FYNNEI. The CDR3 loop reads CASSEQSGSPLHF. Written as DNA, the CDR3 is TGTGCCAGCAGTGAACAGTCCGGGTCACCCCTCCACTTT.